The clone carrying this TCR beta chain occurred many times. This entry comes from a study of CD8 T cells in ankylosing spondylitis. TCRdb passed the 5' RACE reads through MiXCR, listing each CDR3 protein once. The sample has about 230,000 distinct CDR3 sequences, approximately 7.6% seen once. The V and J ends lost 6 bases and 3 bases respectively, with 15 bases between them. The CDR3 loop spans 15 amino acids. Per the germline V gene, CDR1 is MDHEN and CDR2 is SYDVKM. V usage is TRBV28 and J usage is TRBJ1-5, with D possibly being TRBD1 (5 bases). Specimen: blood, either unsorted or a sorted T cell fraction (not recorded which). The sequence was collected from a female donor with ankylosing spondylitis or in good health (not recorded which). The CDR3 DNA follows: TGTGCCAGCAGGCCTACGGGACCAGACAATCAGCCCCAGCATTTT. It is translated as CASRPTGPDNQPQHF.